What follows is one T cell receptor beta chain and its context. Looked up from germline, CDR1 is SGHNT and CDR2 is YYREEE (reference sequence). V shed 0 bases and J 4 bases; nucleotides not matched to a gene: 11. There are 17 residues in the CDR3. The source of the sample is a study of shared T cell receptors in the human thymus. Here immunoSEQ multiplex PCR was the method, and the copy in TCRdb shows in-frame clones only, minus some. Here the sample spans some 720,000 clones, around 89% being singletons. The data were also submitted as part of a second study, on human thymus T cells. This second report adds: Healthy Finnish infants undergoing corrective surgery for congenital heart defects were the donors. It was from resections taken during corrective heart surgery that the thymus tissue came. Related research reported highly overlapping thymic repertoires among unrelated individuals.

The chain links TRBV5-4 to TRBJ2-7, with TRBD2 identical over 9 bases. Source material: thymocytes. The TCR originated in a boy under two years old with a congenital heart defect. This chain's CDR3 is CASSLVGGRAVVYEQYF. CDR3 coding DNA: TGTGCCAGCAGCTTGGTGGGCGGGAGGGCCGTGGTTTACGAGCAGTACTTC.